This is a list of T cell receptor beta chains from one sample in a study of technical replicates of blood from a few donors. Clones were sequenced by immunoSEQ multiplex PCR, and TCRdb holds only the in-frame ones, with some missing. The sample includes around 79,000 clones, approximately 94% seen only once; the top ten take 0.26%. Specimen: T cells isolated from PBMCs. The origin of the receptors is a human donor in good health. The CDR3 runs from the conserved cysteine through the conserved F or W. A D gene is named only where the DNA matches it firmly. Expanded clones get a size class; other rows say once, few or many, or leave the size out.

once TRBJ1-5 TRBV6-5 . TGTGCCAGCAGTTTAACAGGGCTTGGCAATCAGCCCCAGCATTTT CASSLTGLGNQPQHF
once TRBJ1-1 TRBV2 . TGTGCCAGCTCTGGGAGCGCCGGGGGGACTGAAGCTTTCTTT CASSGSAGGTEAFF
. TRBJ2-7 TRBV2 TRBD2 TGTGCCAGCAGCGCCGGACGGGGGACTAGCCACTTACACTCCTACGAGCAGTACTTC CASSAGRGTSHLHSYEQYF
. TRBJ2-7 TRBV2 . TGTGCCAGCAGTTCATTAGGGGCATACGAGCAGTACTTC CASSSLGAYEQYF
once TRBJ2-7 TRBV5-1 TRBD1 TGCGCCAGCAGCTTGTTATATGGACAGGGCTACGAGCAGTACTTC CASSLLYGQGYEQYF
. TRBJ2-2 TRBV19 TRBD2 TGTGCCAGTACCGGGACTAGCGGTGGTTTCGGGGAGCTGTTTTTT CASTGTSGGFGELFF
. TRBJ1-6 TRBV6-1 . TGTGCCAGCAGTGAACACCTTGGGGGAGGGACTAATTCACCCCTCCACTTT CASSEHLGGGTNSPLHF
once TRBJ1-5 TRBV4-1 . TGCGCCAGCAGCCAAGGACATCGGCATAGCAATCAGCCCCAGCATTTT CASSQGHRHSNQPQHF
. TRBJ1-1 TRBV4-1 . TGCGCCAGCAGCCAGGTCGCTAGCAACACTGAAGCTTTCTTT CASSQVASNTEAFF
. TRBJ1-1 TRBV18 TRBD1 TGTGCCAGCTCACCACCTACAGGGGCGTGGACTGAAGCTTTCTTT CASSPPTGAWTEAFF
. TRBJ2-6 TRBV19 . TGTGCCAGTAGTATGGGAGACTCTGGGGCCAACGTCCTGACTTTC CASSMGDSGANVLTF
. TRBJ2-1 TRBV29-1 . TGCAGCGTTGAAGGACCCCAGGGACTGGACAATGAGCAGTTCTTC CSVEGPQGLDNEQFF
. TRBJ1-3 TRBV29-1 . TGCAGCGTGGTACATGGCAAAACTGGAAACACCATATATTTT CSVVHGKTGNTIYF
. TRBJ1-2 TRBV9 TRBD1 TGTGCCAGCAGCGTAGTTTTAGGGGGCGCTGTCCCTGTCTATGGCTACACCTTC CASSVVLGGAVPVYGYTF
. TRBJ1-1 TRBV11-2 . TGTGCCAGCAGCTTAGTCTTCAGGCAGAGAAACACTGAAGCTTTCTTT CASSLVFRQRNTEAFF
. TRBJ1-1 TRBV28 . TGTGCCAGCAGTTTTTCGTTTCAGGGACTAAAGACTGAAGCTTTCTTT CASSFSFQGLKTEAFF
. TRBJ2-7 TRBV4-1 . TGCGCCAGCAGCCTCGAGCGACTGGGTGGCGAGCAGTACTTC CASSLERLGGEQYF
. TRBJ2-6 TRBV19 TRBD1 TGTGCCAGTAGTATGACAGGGTATACTTACTCTGGGGCCAACGTCCTGACTTTC CASSMTGYTYSGANVLTF
. TRBJ1-2 TRBV29-1 TRBD1 TGCAGCGCCAGTTCCTGGGGGACAGGGAAGGACTATGGCTACACCTTC CSASSWGTGKDYGYTF
. TRBJ1-1 TRBV10-1 . TGCGCCAGCAGTATATTCCGGGAAATCGACACTGAAGCTTTCTTT CASSIFREIDTEAFF
. TRBJ2-1 TRBV5-6 . TGTGCCAGCAGCCCAAGGACAGACAATTACAATGAGCAGTTCTTC CASSPRTDNYNEQFF
. TRBJ1-4 TRBV7-9 . TGTGCCAGCAGCCTGCGGGCTACTAATGAAAAACTGTTTTTT CASSLRATNEKLFF
. TRBJ1-1 TRBV19 TRBD1 TGTGCCAGTAGTGCCCCAGACAGGGGAATCACTGAAGCTTTCTTT CASSAPDRGITEAFF
. TRBJ2-5 TRBV4-1 . TGCGCCAGCAGCCAAGATCAAGACGGGGGTGGAGAGACCCAGTACTTC CASSQDQDGGGETQYF
. TRBJ1-2 TRBV5-6 TRBD1 TGTGCCAGCAGCTTGACGCCCCGACAGGGTCCCACCTATGGCTACACCTTC CASSLTPRQGPTYGYTF
. TRBJ2-1 TRBV10-3 . TGTGCCACCCTTGGCGGTCGTGACTACAATGAGCAGTTCTTC CATLGGRDYNEQFF
. TRBJ2-7 TRBV21-1 . TGTGCCAGCAGCCTCCGGACAGTGGGCGAGCAGTACTTC CASSLRTVGEQYF
. TRBJ1-6 TRBV5-1 TRBD1 TGCGCCAGCAGATCCGGACAGGGACCCACTCATAATTCACCCCTCCACTTT CASRSGQGPTHNSPLHF
. TRBJ2-1 TRBV5-4 TRBD2 TGTGCCAGCAGCTTGCCTCCGGCGGGAGCTTACAATGAGCAGTTCTTC CASSLPPAGAYNEQFF
few TRBJ1-1 TRBV29-1 . TGCAGCGTTGAAGAGACGCCCAGGGTAGAAGCTTTCTTT CSVEETPRVEAFF
. TRBJ2-7 TRBV2 TRBD1 TGTGCCAGCTTGGGACAGGGGGCATACGAGCAGTACTTC CASLGQGAYEQYF
. TRBJ2-1 TRBV5-1 . TGCGCCAGCAGCTTCGAGGGAGCCTCCAATGAGCAGTTCTTC CASSFEGASNEQFF
. TRBJ2-7 TRBV5-1 . TGCGCCAGCAGCTTACGCGGGTCCTACGAGCAGTACTTC CASSLRGSYEQYF
. TRBJ2-2 TRBV6-1 . TGTGCCAGCAGCCCAGCGGGTCCCCAAACCGGGGAGCTGTTTTTT CASSPAGPQTGELFF
. TRBJ2-5 TRBV7-9 . TGTGCCAGCAGCCAGGAAGGGGCGACCCAGTACTTC CASSQEGATQYF
. TRBJ1-2 TRBV27 TRBD1 TGTGCCAGCAGTTTATCGGGACAGGATGGCTACACCTTC CASSLSGQDGYTF
. TRBJ2-7 TRBV7-8 . TGTGCCAGCAGCTTAGCGGGGCCTCTGGTGTCACAGTACTTC CASSLAGPLVSQYF
. TRBJ1-2 TRBV7-9 . TGTGCCAGCAGCTCCGGCGGCAGGGTTGACTATGGCTACACCTTC CASSSGGRVDYGYTF
. TRBJ1-5 TRBV2 . TGTGCCAGCAGCCAGGAAGGGCAAGGGGCTCAGCCCCAGCATTTT CASSQEGQGAQPQHF
. TRBJ2-2 TRBV13 TRBD2 TGTGCCAGCAGCGTATTAGCGGGAGATCAGGACACCGGGGAGCTGTTTTTT CASSVLAGDQDTGELFF
once TRBJ2-7 TRBV2 TRBD1 TGTGCCAGCAGTGACGGCGGGACAGGGTCCTACGAGCAGTACTTC CASSDGGTGSYEQYF
. TRBJ1-4 TRBV2 . TGTGCCAGCAGTGAACAGGGGCGTTATGAAAAACTGTTTTTT CASSEQGRYEKLFF
. TRBJ2-1 TRBV11-3 TRBD2 TGTGCCAGCAGCCTGGGACTAGCGGGTGAGCAGTTCTTC CASSLGLAGEQFF
. TRBJ2-2 TRBV10-2 TRBD2 TGCGCCAGCAAACTAGCGGCTAACACCGGGGAGCTGTTTTTT CASKLAANTGELFF
. TRBJ1-2 TRBV6-5 . TGTGCCAGCAGAACGGGTTCCGACGTGGATGGCTACACCTTC CASRTGSDVDGYTF
. TRBJ2-1 TRBV10-1 TRBD2 TGCGCCAGCAGTGAGTCCGGACTAGCGGGGGGGCCATACAATGAGCAGTTCTTC CASSESGLAGGPYNEQFF
once TRBJ1-2 TRBV10-2 . TGCGCCAGCACAAGCTTGACAGTCGGCTACACCTTC CASTSLTVGYTF
. TRBJ1-3 TRBV4-1 . TGCGCCAGCAGCCAAGATATGGCAGGGGATCGTATTGGAAACACCATATATTTT CASSQDMAGDRIGNTIYF
once TRBJ1-2 TRBV6-5 TRBD1 TGTGCCAGCCGGTTGGGACAGGGGGGTAACTATGGCTACACCTTC CASRLGQGGNYGYTF
. TRBJ1-1 TRBV6-1 . TGTGCCAGCACTCAGGGGAACACTGAAGCTTTCTTT CASTQGNTEAFF
. TRBJ1-2 TRBV5-1 . TGCGCCAGCAGCTTGGGGGGGGATCAGAGTGGCTACACCTTC CASSLGGDQSGYTF
. TRBJ2-7 TRBV4-1 . TGCGCCAGCAGCCCTATGACAGTTACTCCCAGCGAGCAGTACTTC CASSPMTVTPSEQYF
. TRBJ2-7 TRBV18 TRBD1 TGTGCCAGCTCACCACCGAGGGGGCGGGACGAGCAGTACTTC CASSPPRGRDEQYF
. TRBJ1-1 TRBV30 . TGTGCCTGGGGAATGGGGGGGATTGAAGCTTTCTTT CAWGMGGIEAFF
. TRBJ2-5 TRBV9 TRBD2 TGTGCCAGCAGCTTGAACAGCGGGGGAGAGACCCAGTACTTC CASSLNSGGETQYF
. TRBJ2-5 TRBV4-1 . TGCGCCAGCAGCCAAGAGGACCCAGGGTCTGCGTCACAAAAGACCCAGTACTTC CASSQEDPGSASQKTQYF
. TRBJ2-7 TRBV2 TRBD1 TGTGCCAGCAGTGGGACAGGGACCGAGCAGTACTTC CASSGTGTEQYF
once TRBJ1-3 TRBV12-5 . TGTGCTAGTGGTTTGTTTTTGGCCCGCTCTGGAAACACCATATATTTT CASGLFLARSGNTIYF
. TRBJ1-5 TRBV30 . TGTGCCTGGAACCCCGGGGGTAGCAATCAGCCCCAGCATTTT CAWNPGGSNQPQHF